These 11 T cell receptor beta chains share one sample of origin, sequenced in a study of T cells in Graves' hyperthyroidism and ophthalmopathy (dated by TCRdb to the late 2010s). The receptor library was made with multiplex PCR. Sequenced on an Illumina HiSeq 2000. TCR beta CDR3 regions were amplified from RNA transcripts. The TCR CDR3 was subjected to a first round of RT-PCR using the HTBI primer set and the Qiagen OneStep RT-PCR kit. TCRdb passed the public sequencing reads through fastp at Q25 and MiXCR, retaining productive beta sequences. Entries that share a CDR3 protein sequence are merged under the most common genes and DNA. This sample gives 300,000 to 350,000 distinct CDR3 sequences in total; 11% to 15% of them show up just once. The top ten hold 20% to 25% of the sample. The sequencing sample was made of blood. Receptors were obtained from a woman in her twenties or thirties with Graves' hyperthyroidism.

V usage is TRBV19 and J usage is TRBJ2-3; TRBD1 or TRBD2 may be the D gene (5 bases each). Trimming took off 6 bases at V and 4 bases at J, with 8 bases between the two ends. CDR1 is LNHDA and CDR2 is SQIVND in the germline V gene (reference sequence). The CDR3 loop spans 12 amino acids. As DNA, the CDR3 is TGTGCCAGTAGGGGACCATCAGATACGCAGTATTTT. Residues: CASRGPSDTQYF.

The rearrangement links TRBV30 to TRBJ2-1, with D tentatively TRBD1 or TRBD2 (5 bases each). There are 10 residues in the CDR3. The V gene's germline CDR1 is GTSNPN and CDR2 SVGIG (reference sequence). V lost 7 bases and J 8 bases, leaving 9 bases between the germline ends. CDR3 sequence reads: CASGTDEQFF. CDR3 nucleotide sequence: TGTGCCTCCGGGACGGATGAGCAGTTCTTC.

V gene TRBV28 combines with J gene TRBJ2-7, with 8 bases fitting TRBD1. The CDR3 is 14 residues long. Germline lookup yields CDR1 MDHEN and CDR2 SYDVKM. Trimming took 5 bases from V and 6 from J; bases not matched to a gene: 9. The CDR3 DNA reads TGTGCCAGCAGTCCATGGACAGGGTCGAGCGAGCAGTACTTC. Translating gives CASSPWTGSSEQYF.

This clonotype was counted many times. The chain combines TRBV28 with TRBJ2-6, with D unclear. There are 15 residues in the CDR3. Trimming removed 5 bases at V and 0 bases at J, with 8 bases between. Germline V CDR1 and CDR2: MDHEN, SYDVKM. CDR3 nucleotide sequence: TGTGCCAGCAGTCCGGACCTCTCTGGGGCCAACGTCCTGACTTTC. The encoded protein is CASSPDLSGANVLTF.

This clonotype has a count of ten or more. The rearrangement uses TRBV10-3 and TRBJ2-7; 13 bases are shared with TRBD2. The CDR3 covers 14 residues. Per the germline V gene, CDR1 is ENHRY and CDR2 is SYGVKD. With V trimmed by 4 bases and J by 3 bases, 0 bases remained unmatched. The CDR3 sequence: CAISGTSGSYEQYF. In DNA, the CDR3 is TGTGCCATCAGTGGGACTAGCGGGAGCTACGAGCAGTACTTC.

This clonotype was observed at least ten times. V gene TRBV7-3 combines with J gene TRBJ2-2; no reliable D call. CDR1 is SGHTA, CDR2 FQGTGA, per germline. V dropped 5 bases and J dropped 1 base, with 17 bases sitting between them. The CDR3 is made up of 17 amino acids. The CDR3 DNA is TGTGCCAGCAGCCCCGGAGCGCGGTCGAAGAACACCGGGGAGCTGTTTTTT. This encodes CASSPGARSKNTGELFF. The full variable domain, its missing parts supplied by reference TRBV7-3 and TRBJ2-2, is GAGVSQTPSNKVTEKGKYVELRCDPISGHTALYWYRQSLGQGPEFLIYFQGTGAADDSGLPNDRFFAVRPEGSVSTLKIQRTERGDSAVYLCASSPGARSKNTGELFFGEGSRLTVL.

The chain has TRBV3-1 and TRBJ1-3; unclear D gene. Trimming removed 4 bases from V and 0 bases from J, with 10 bases in between. This CDR3 has 15 residues. The V gene's germline CDR1 is LGHDT and CDR2 YNNKEL (reference sequence). The CDR3 DNA is TGTGCCAGCAGCCTAGGGCGGACCTCTGGAAACACCATATATTTT. This gives the protein CASSLGRTSGNTIYF.

The gene calls are TRBV29-1 and TRBJ2-2, with a weak D call TRBD2 (6 bases). The V end lost 5 bases, the J end lost 4 bases, and 11 bases lay between the germline ends. The CDR3 sequence is 13 residues long. Germline CDR1 and CDR2: SQVTM and ANQGSEA. CDR3 sequence (DNA): TGCAGCGTTCAAGCAGCGGGCACCGGGGAGCTGTTTTTT. Translating gives CSVQAAGTGELFF.

This clonotype was observed many times. The chain combines TRBV2 with TRBJ2-1; 10 nucleotides line up with TRBD2. This CDR3 has 14 amino acids. With 8 bases clipped from V and 8 bases from J, the junction kept 9 bases outside the gene matches. Germline lookup yields CDR1 SNHLY and CDR2 FYNNEI. The CDR3 reads CASRQDGLADEQFF. The CDR3, as DNA: TGTGCCAGCCGACAGGACGGACTAGCGGATGAGCAGTTCTTC.

This clonotype has more than one count but fewer than ten. The chain has TRBV30 and TRBJ2-2; 7 bases align to TRBD1. V gave up 3 bases and J gave up 0 bases; unmatched junction bases: 7. Germline values: CDR1 GTSNPN, CDR2 SVGIG (reference sequence). The CDR3 is 16 residues long. The CDR3 region is CAWRDTGTANTGELFF. CDR3 nucleotides: TGTGCCTGGAGGGATACCGGGACAGCGAACACCGGGGAGCTGTTTTTT.

This chain links TRBV30 with TRBJ1-2, with 10 nucleotides matching TRBD1. The V gene's germline CDR1 is GTSNPN and CDR2 SVGIG (reference sequence). This CDR3 spans 16 amino acids. The V segment lost 0 bases and the J segment 7 bases; nucleotides outside the gene matches: 11. CDR3 loop: CAWSVLATGGLGGYTF. The CDR3 region has the DNA TGTGCCTGGAGTGTTTTGGCGACAGGGGGCCTTGGTGGCTACACCTTC.